This entry lists 23 T cell receptor beta chains sequenced from one sample in a study of T cell repertoires in cytomegalovirus infection (dated by TCRdb to about 2019). The data were produced on an Illumina HiSeq 1500. In-frame beta chains were kept once TCRdb had trimmed the public reads at Q25 with fastp and called clones with MiXCR. Identical CDR3 protein sequences are pooled into one entry, listed with their most common genes and DNA. This sample holds 500,000 or so distinct CDR3 sequences; 16% were observed only once. The ten largest account for about 24% of the sample. Material for sequencing was CD8+ T cells from PBMCs. These receptors came from a human donor in good health (CMV status not recorded). Some clones in this sample may be carry-over from other donors' samples.

This clonotype has a handful of counts. This chain connects TRBV9 to TRBJ1-5, with D perhaps matching TRBD1 (5 bases). Trimming left V 0 bases short and J 6 bases short, with 10 bases between. Germline V gene data show CDR1 as SGDLS and CDR2 as YYNGEE. The CDR3 covers 14 residues. CDR3 loop: CASSVGGGTQPQHF. The CDR3 nucleotides read TGTGCCAGCAGCGTAGGAGGAGGGACTCAGCCCCAGCATTTT.

In its sample, this clonotype was seen many times. V is TRBV6-5 and J is TRBJ2-1; TRBD2 agrees at 9 bases. CDR1 is MNHEY and CDR2 is SVGAGI in the germline V gene. This CDR3 region has 17 residues. The ends lost 4 bases at V and 1 base at J; junction bases unmatched: 8. The CDR3 DNA is TGTGCCAGCAGTTCTATCCTAGCGGGGCAATCCTACAATGAGCAGTTCTTC. It codes for CASSSILAGQSYNEQFF.

This rearrangement joins TRBV12-3 or TRBV12-4 to TRBJ2-3, with D possibly TRBD1 on 6 matching bases. This CDR3 has 13 amino acids. The V end was cut by 7 bases, the J end by 4 bases, with 12 bases between. CDR3 protein: CASKWKGADTQYF. The DNA for the CDR3 is TGTGCCAGCAAGTGGAAGGGGGCAGATACGCAGTATTTT.

This clonotype has ten or more counts. The chain employs TRBV7-2 and TRBJ2-1, with 10 bases that match TRBD2. The CDR3 is 18 residues long. Per germline, CDR1 SGHTA and CDR2 FQGNSA. V gave up 1 base and J gave up 7 bases; unmatched junction bases: 13. The CDR3 bases are TGTGCCAGCAGCTTAGTGGCTAGCGGGAGAAGGGGGCGGAATGAGCAGTTCTTC. This gives the protein CASSLVASGRRGRNEQFF.

In the case of this clonotype: A much larger clone sits a single nucleotide away, making a read error possible. The chain is built from TRBV27 and TRBJ1-2; possibly TRBD1 for D (6 bases). Trimming stripped 6 bases from V and 3 bases from J, with 11 bases between. The CDR3 contains 13 residues. CDR1 and CDR2 (germline): MNHEY, SMNVEV (reference sequence). CDR3 residues: CASSRPGDYGYTF. CDR3 nucleotide sequence: TGTGCCAGCAGCCGGCCAGGGGACTATGGCTACACCTTC.

In its sample, this clonotype was seen many times. The chain joins TRBV7-8 to TRBJ2-7; D gene uncertain. Germline V CDR1 and CDR2: SGHVS, FQNEAQ. The CDR3 contains 13 residues. V was clipped by 3 bases and J by 2 bases, with 8 bases between them. The CDR3 reads CASSFGPTYEQYF. Here the CDR3 DNA reads TGTGCCAGCAGCTTTGGACCCACCTACGAGCAGTACTTC.

The rearrangement links TRBV12-3 or TRBV12-4 to TRBJ1-3, with D uncertain. Trimming took off 3 bases at V and 0 bases at J, with 9 bases between the two ends. This CDR3 region has 15 residues. In DNA form, the CDR3 reads TGTGCCAGCAGTTTCCCCGAAGTCTCTGGAAACACCATATATTTT. This gives the protein CASSFPEVSGNTIYF.

This clonotype was seen at least ten times. The chain couples TRBV12-5 to TRBJ2-7, with D perhaps matching TRBD1 or TRBD2 (5 bases each). Germline CDR1 LGHNT, CDR2 FRNRAP. Trimming removed 4 bases from V and 5 bases from J, with 12 bases in between. The CDR3 has 13 amino acids. The CDR3 DNA follows: TGTGCTAGTGGTTGGGACCAAGGGGACGAGCAGTACTTC. Its protein product is CASGWDQGDEQYF.

There are many counts of this clonotype. The V call is TRBV7-9, the J call TRBJ2-5; no clear D. CDR3 length: 14 residues. V dropped 4 bases and J dropped 5 bases, with 14 bases sitting between them. CDR1 and CDR2 (germline): SEHNR, FQNEAQ (reference sequence). CDR3 bases: TGTGCCAGCAGCTGGGTAGAAGAAGCTGAGACCCAGTACTTC. This codes for CASSWVEEAETQYF.

CDR3 nucleotides: TGTGCCAGCAGTGAACCGACGGACAGGGGGACCGGGGAGCTGTTTTTT. Protein: CASSEPTDRGTGELFF. The chain couples TRBV25-1 to TRBJ2-2; 10 nucleotides line up with TRBD1. Germline CDR1 and CDR2: MGHDK and SYGVNS. The CDR3 has 16 residues. The V segment lost 2 bases and the J segment 5 bases; nucleotides outside the gene matches: 5.

The V and J genes are TRBV6-5 and TRBJ2-3; 8 bases map to TRBD2. Germline CDR1 and CDR2: MNHEY and SVGAGI. This CDR3 is 16 amino acids long. The ends lost 6 bases at V and 4 bases at J; junction bases unmatched: 12. Here the CDR3 DNA reads TGTGCCAGCAGCCCCCATGTAGCGGGGCTCGCAGATACGCAGTATTTT. Translated: CASSPHVAGLADTQYF.

This clonotype has just a few counts. The V gene is TRBV20-1, the J gene TRBJ1-5; a possible D gene is TRBD1 (5 bases). V was shortened by 3 bases and J by 4 bases, with 10 bases between the two germline ends. CDR3 length: 13 residues. Germline assignment: CDR1 DFQATT and CDR2 SNEGSKA (reference sequence). The CDR3, as DNA: TGCAGTGCTAGGATCGAGGGGAATCAGCCCCAGCATTTT. The encoded protein is CSARIEGNQPQHF.

This clonotype was detected only a few times. CDR3 in amino acids: CASSIVQGANTEAFF. The DNA for the CDR3 is TGTGCCAGCAGCATAGTACAGGGGGCGAACACTGAAGCTTTCTTT. The rearrangement joins TRBV7-9 to TRBJ1-1; 9 nucleotides match TRBD1. Germline values: CDR1 SEHNR, CDR2 FQNEAQ (reference sequence). CDR3 size: 15 residues. Trimming took 5 bases from V and 1 from J; bases not matched to a gene: 5.

Ten or more counts support this clonotype. The gene calls are TRBV7-6 and TRBJ2-1, with TRBD2 identical over 8 bases. Germline V CDR1 and CDR2: SGHVS, FNYEAQ. Unmatched junction bases numbered 13, after V lost 5 bases and J lost 7 bases. The CDR3 loop spans 16 amino acids. Written as DNA, the CDR3 is TGTGCCAGCAGCCGGAGAGGGGAACCGGGGGGGAATGAGCAGTTCTTC. Its translation is CASSRRGEPGGNEQFF.

This clonotype was seen at least ten times. The V gene is TRBV7-9, the J gene TRBJ2-5; possible D gene TRBD2, 5 bases. Germline CDR1 reads SEHNR; CDR2 reads FQNEAQ (reference sequence). CDR3 length: 16 residues. V lost 0 bases and J lost 2, with 13 bases in between. The CDR3 DNA sequence: TGTGCCAGCAGCTTAGCCTCGGGGTCGGGTCAAGAGACCCAGTACTTC. Translated: CASSLASGSGQETQYF.

This clonotype was detected ten times or more. The CDR3 DNA is TGTGCCGCTGGGGGTGGGAGGACCTACAATGAGCAGTTCTTC. Its protein product is CAAGGGRTYNEQFF. V is TRBV7-6 and J is TRBJ2-1; tentative D call: TRBD2 (6 bases). CDR1 and CDR2 from the germline V gene are SGHVS and FNYEAQ. Deletions cut 11 bases from V and 2 bases from J, with 16 bases between. This CDR3 is 14 amino acids long.

CDR3 sequence: CASSLGGYSPLHF. The CDR3, as DNA: TGTGCCAGCTCACTTGGGGGATATTCACCCCTCCACTTT. The gene calls are TRBV18 and TRBJ1-6; D possibly corresponds to TRBD1 (5 bases). CDR1 and CDR2 from the germline V gene are KGHSH and LQKENI. Deletions cut 4 bases from V and 8 bases from J, with 9 bases between. This CDR3 is 13 amino acids long.

This clonotype has only a few counts. The chain carries TRBV7-9 and TRBJ1-1; D perhaps matches TRBD1 (6 bases). V lost 6 bases and J lost 7, with 12 bases in between. This CDR3 comprises 12 residues. CDR1 is SEHNR and CDR2 is FQNEAQ in the germline V gene (reference sequence). The CDR3 DNA sequence: TGTGCCAGCAGGGCAGGGGCTGGTGAAGCTTTCTTT. Translating it yields CASRAGAGEAFF.

Details on this clonotype: Just one base apart from a much larger clone, this may be a read error. The gene calls are TRBV7-9 and TRBJ1-5; D uncertain. CDR1 SEHNR and CDR2 FQNEAQ come from the germline V gene (reference sequence). V was pared by 6 bases and J by 5 bases, with 11 bases between. The CDR3 totals 13 residues. The CDR3 sequence is CASRVGRHQPQHF. The CDR3 nucleotides are TGTGCCAGCAGGGTTGGAAGACATCAGCCCCAGCATTTT.

Details on this clonotype: The junction departs from the called germline gene at one end, perhaps through a read error. The rearrangement links TRBV12-3 or TRBV12-4 to TRBJ2-2; no reliable D call. The CDR3 length is 14 residues. CDR3 nucleotide sequence: TGTGCTAGCAGTTCGAATTGGTACACCGGGGAGCTGTTTTTT. It translates to CASSSNWYTGELFF.

This clonotype was picked up many times. The J gene is TRBJ1-1, the V gene TRBV12-3 or TRBV12-4; D is perhaps TRBD1 (6 bases). V was clipped by 6 bases and J by 0 bases, with 14 bases between them. The CDR3 totals 15 residues. The DNA for the CDR3 is TGTGCCAGCAGACTCGGGAGGGACATGAACACTGAAGCTTTCTTT. Translating it yields CASRLGRDMNTEAFF.

In its sample, this clonotype was seen many times. This chain links TRBV7-6 with TRBJ2-3; D is perhaps TRBD2 (6 bases). Trimming removed 5 bases from V and 2 bases from J, with 14 bases in between. CDR1 is SGHVS and CDR2 is FNYEAQ in the germline V gene. The CDR3 is 15 amino acids. The DNA for the CDR3 is TGTGCCAGCAGCCTGCGGGGACTCCTCACAGATACGCAGTATTTT. Its translation is CASSLRGLLTDTQYF. Supplemented by reference TRBV7-6 and TRBJ2-3, the full variable domain reads GAGVSQSPRYKVTKRGQDVALRCDPISGHVSLYWYRQALGQGPEFLTYFNYEAQQDKSGLPNDRFSAERPEGSISTLTIQRTEQRDSAMYRCASSLRGLLTDTQYFGPGTRLTVL.

CDR3 protein: CASSSASEDRLAVSNQPQHF. DNA for the CDR3: TGTGCCAGCAGTTCCGCATCAGAAGACAGGCTCGCGGTGAGCAATCAGCCCCAGCATTTT. The genes are TRBV28 and TRBJ1-5; maybe TRBD1 (6 bases). V lost 4 bases, J lost 1 base, and 26 bases lay in between. The germline V gene encodes CDR1 MDHEN and CDR2 SYDVKM. This CDR3 comprises 20 residues.